The clone carrying this T cell receptor beta chain was seen at least ten times. Its antigen is unidentified. This CDR3 is built from 12 residues. V was shortened by 2 bases and J by 2 bases, with 4 bases between the two germline ends. These data originate in a study of post-analysis software for immune sequencing data. Study results and caveats: Comparison of patients with controls showed five TRBV segments more frequent in patients, TRBV5-6, TRBV5-1 and TRBV20-1 among them.

Unique molecular identifiers were built into the TCR beta cDNA libraries. TCRdb reprocessed the PCR reads via MiXCR and lists one record per CDR3 protein. The sample carries 750,000 to 950,000 distinct CDR3 sequences, more than 45% recorded once. The rearrangement joins TRBV12-3 or TRBV12-4 to TRBJ2-7; no definite D call. The TCR sequence derives from a girl aged 10 to 17 with multiple sclerosis. What was sequenced was blood. CDR3 amino acids: CASSLMAYEQYF. CDR3 sequence (DNA): TGTGCCAGCAGTTTAATGGCCTACGAGCAGTACTTC.